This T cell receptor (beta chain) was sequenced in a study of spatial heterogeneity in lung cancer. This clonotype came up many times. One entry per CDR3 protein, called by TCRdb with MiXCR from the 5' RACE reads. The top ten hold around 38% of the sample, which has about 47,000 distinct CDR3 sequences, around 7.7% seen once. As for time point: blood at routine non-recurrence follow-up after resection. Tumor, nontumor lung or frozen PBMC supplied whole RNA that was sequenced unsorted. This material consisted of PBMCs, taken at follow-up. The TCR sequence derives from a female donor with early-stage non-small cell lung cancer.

The CDR3 protein is CAGGEAGGNYGYTF. The CDR3 DNA follows: TGTGCCGGTGGGGAGGCAGGGGGCAACTATGGCTACACCTTC. The chain recombines TRBV6-1 with TRBJ1-2; 8 bases are shared with TRBD1. Germline V CDR1 and CDR2: MNHNS, SASEGT. With V trimmed by 11 bases and J by 2 bases, 10 bases remained unmatched. The CDR3 has 14 amino acids.